The 21 T cell receptor beta chains in this list originate from one sample, sequenced in a study of blood T cell repertoires in COVID-19. The protocol was immunoSEQ multiplex PCR, while the TCRdb copy is restricted to in-frame clones and leaves out a portion. The sample gives 230,000 or so clones, about 90% of which show up once; under 2.5% is in the top ten. Sample: peripheral blood. These receptors were taken from a man aged 40-55 years with active or convalescent COVID-19.

The V and J genes are TRBV10-3 and TRBJ1-2; TRBD1 matches at 9 bases. V shed 7 bases, J shed 5 bases, and the junction held 14 bases outside the gene matches. The CDR3 is 16 residues long. Germline lookup yields CDR1 ENHRY and CDR2 SYGVKD. Written as DNA, the CDR3 is TGTGCCATCATGAAGGGACAGGGAGTGGGGATTTATGGCTACACCTTC. This encodes CAIMKGQGVGIYGYTF.

This clone was seen a few times. This chain joins TRBV7-7 and TRBJ2-5; 8 nucleotides match TRBD2. V lost 6 bases and J lost 5; bases outside the gene matches: 8. CDR3 length: 14 amino acids. Germline loops: CDR1 SSHAT, CDR2 FNYEAQ (reference sequence). The CDR3, as DNA: TGTGCCAGCAGTTTTAGCGGGGCACGGGAGACCCAGTACTTC. Amino acids: CASSFSGARETQYF.

In DNA form, the CDR3 reads TGTGCCAGCTTTAAGGGGGCGGGAGAGCAGTACTTC. This sequence encodes CASFKGAGEQYF. The chain couples TRBV25-1 to TRBJ2-7, with D perhaps TRBD1 (7 bases). The germline V gene has CDR1 MGHDK and CDR2 SYGVNS. The CDR3 spans 12 residues. Deletions cut 8 bases from V and 7 bases from J, with 15 bases between.

The CDR3 is CASSLGLAGAEEYF. CDR3 bases: TGTGCCAGCAGCTTAGGACTAGCGGGGGCAGAGGAGTATTTT. The chain employs TRBV7-2 and TRBJ2-3; 12 nucleotides match TRBD2. Trimming removed 1 base from V and 13 bases from J; junction bases left unmatched: 6. CDR1 and CDR2 from the germline V gene are SGHTA and FQGNSA. This CDR3 is 14 amino acids long.

The chain is built from TRBV10-1 and TRBJ2-5; 12 bases are a match to TRBD2. The V and J ends lost 2 bases and 5 bases, in that order; junction bases with no gene match: 6. The CDR3 totals 16 residues. Germline CDR1 is WNHNN and CDR2 is SYGVQD (reference sequence). DNA for the CDR3: TGCGCCAGCAGTGAGGGCAGAGGGACTAGCGGGGAGACCCAGTACTTC. Protein: CASSEGRGTSGETQYF.

This chain uses TRBV2 with TRBJ2-1; 9 positions agree with TRBD1. CDR1 is SNHLY and CDR2 is FYNNEI in the germline V gene. The CDR3 consists of 15 residues. V gave up 6 bases and J gave up 4 bases; unmatched junction bases: 7. The CDR3 sequence is CASRAGTGSYNEQFF. CDR3 in DNA: TGTGCCAGCAGAGCCGGGACAGGGTCTTACAATGAGCAGTTCTTC.

The gene calls are TRBV4-1 and TRBJ2-5; D perhaps matches TRBD2 (6 bases). CDR1 and CDR2 from the germline V gene are MGHRA and YSYEKL. This CDR3 contains 15 residues. The germline V and J ends were trimmed by 3 bases and 2 bases, with 13 bases remaining between them. The CDR3 sequence is CASSQGGAGQETQYF. The DNA of the CDR3 is TGCGCCAGCAGCCAGGGCGGGGCAGGACAAGAGACCCAGTACTTC.

The chain uses TRBV28 and TRBJ1-5; perhaps TRBD1 as D (6 bases). The CDR3 is made up of 18 amino acids. Germline V CDR1 and CDR2: MDHEN, SYDVKM. The V gene lost 3 bases and the J gene lost 6 bases, with 24 bases spanning the gap. CDR3: CASSLQTGDLIRGQPQHF. For the CDR3, the DNA is TGTGCCAGCAGTTTGCAGACAGGTGACCTTATCCGCGGTCAGCCCCAGCATTTT.

The chain is built from TRBV27 and TRBJ1-2; perhaps TRBD1 as D (5 bases). Germline values: CDR1 MNHEY, CDR2 SMNVEV (reference sequence). The CDR3 totals 15 residues. V was clipped by 8 bases and J by 4 bases, with 20 bases between them. The CDR3 region is CASSPRGEGSYGYTF. The CDR3 DNA reads as TGTGCCAGCTCACCTCGGGGGGAGGGAAGCTATGGCTACACCTTC.

This chain connects TRBV27 to TRBJ2-1; D gene uncertain. The V end lost 6 bases, the J end lost 0 bases, and 15 bases lay between the germline ends. The CDR3 loop spans 16 amino acids. In germline, CDR1 is MNHEY, CDR2 SMNVEV (reference sequence). The chain's CDR3 is CASRRTGESSYNEQFF. The CDR3 region has the DNA TGTGCCAGCAGACGTACCGGAGAGAGCTCCTACAATGAGCAGTTCTTC.

The gene calls are TRBV6-2 or TRBV6-3 and TRBJ2-5; the D gene is possibly TRBD2 (5 bases). The V end was cut by 4 bases, the J end by 4 bases, with 19 bases between. Looked up from germline, CDR1 is MNHEY and CDR2 is SVGEGT. This CDR3 is built from 16 residues. The CDR3 region has the DNA TGTGCCAGCAGTTCCTTCCGACCCTTGGCGGGAGAGACCCAGTACTTC. It yields the protein CASSSFRPLAGETQYF.

CDR3 region: CASSTLLRGGTEAFF. Written as DNA, the CDR3 is TGTGCCAGTAGTACTCTCCTGCGGGGGGGCACTGAAGCTTTCTTT. V is TRBV19 and J is TRBJ1-1, with D tentatively TRBD1 (5 bases). Per the germline V gene, CDR1 is LNHDA and CDR2 is SQIVND (reference sequence). Trimming left V 4 bases short and J 4 bases short, with 16 bases between. The CDR3 is made up of 15 amino acids. Full variable domain (outside the CDR3, taken from reference TRBV19 and TRBJ1-1): DGGITQSPKYLFRKEGQNVTLSCEQNLNHDAMYWYRQDPGQGLRLIYYSQIVNDFQKGDIAEGYSVSREKKESFPLTVTSAQKNPTAFYLCASSTLLRGGTEAFFGQGTRLTVV.

This sequence joins TRBV3-1 (or the pseudogene TRBV3-2) and TRBJ1-6, with a weak D call TRBD1 (6 bases). The CDR3 has 15 residues. Trimming stripped 4 bases from V and 9 bases from J, with 16 bases between. CDR1 LGHDT and CDR2 YNNKEL come from the germline V gene (reference sequence). The CDR3 spells CASSRGGTSGSPLHF. In DNA, the CDR3 is TGTGCCAGCAGCCGGGGGGGGACATCTGGTTCACCCCTCCACTTT.

This chain links TRBV12-3 or TRBV12-4 with TRBJ1-1; D gene ambiguous. The CDR3 contains 12 residues. V gave up 6 bases and J gave up 6 bases, with 11 bases separating them. CDR3 DNA sequence: TGTGCCAGCAGGCCGGACGGGGCTGAAGCTTTCTTT. Amino acid sequence: CASRPDGAEAFF.

V is TRBV7-2 and J is TRBJ1-3; 7 nucleotides line up with TRBD1. The V gene end was trimmed by 5 bases and the J gene end by 0 bases; junction bases not matched to a gene: 7. The CDR3 runs 16 residues. CDR1 and CDR2 from the germline V gene are SGHTA and FQGNSA. CDR3 residues: CASSPQGELSGNTIYF. The CDR3 region has the DNA TGTGCCAGCAGCCCCCAGGGGGAACTCTCTGGAAACACCATATATTTT.

The CDR3 protein is CASSLSTGINTEAFF. In DNA form, the CDR3 reads TGTGCCAGCAGTTTATCGACGGGAATCAACACTGAAGCTTTCTTT. V gene TRBV28 combines with J gene TRBJ1-1; D remains ambiguous. Germline values: CDR1 MDHEN, CDR2 SYDVKM. This CDR3 has 15 amino acids. The ends were cut back, 1 base at V and 2 bases at J, with 11 bases in the middle.

The gene calls are TRBV2 and TRBJ1-2; D unclear. The CDR3 is 14 amino acids. CDR1 and CDR2 from the germline V gene are SNHLY and FYNNEI. Trimming took off 5 bases at V and 7 bases at J, with 17 bases between the two ends. The CDR3 loop is CASSPRVGTFGYTF. DNA for the CDR3: TGTGCCAGCAGTCCACGGGTCGGCACCTTTGGCTACACCTTC. Together with reference TRBV2 and TRBJ1-2, the CDR3 gives the full variable domain: EPEVTQTPSHQVTQMGQEVILRCVPISNHLYFYWYRQILGQKVEFLVSFYNNEISEKSEIFDDQFSVERPDGSNFTLKIRSTKLEDSAMYFCASSPRVGTFGYTFGSGTRLTVV.

In this sample, this clone turned up once. The V and J genes are TRBV28 and TRBJ1-5, with 9 bases aligning to TRBD1. J lost 5 bases, V lost 5 bases, and 7 bases had no gene match. Germline V gives CDR1 MDHEN, CDR2 SYDVKM. This CDR3 has 15 amino acids. CDR3 loop: CASSPGTGQYQPQHF. In DNA form, the CDR3 reads TGTGCCAGCAGTCCCGGGACAGGGCAGTATCAGCCCCAGCATTTT.

In regard to this clone: A read error may produce the germline difference seen at one junction end. This rearrangement joins TRBV18 to TRBJ1-2, with D hard to call. Germline V gene sequence: CDR1 KGHSH, CDR2 LQKENI. The CDR3 totals 13 residues. In DNA form, the CDR3 reads TGTGTCAGCTCACCTAGCGACTCAAGGGGCTACACCTTC. It yields the protein CVSSPSDSRGYTF.

This chain links TRBV30 with TRBJ2-2, with D possibly matching TRBD1 (6 bases). V was shortened by 5 bases and J by 0 bases, with 13 bases between the two germline ends. Per germline, CDR1 GTSNPN and CDR2 SVGIG (reference sequence). This CDR3 has 15 amino acids. CDR3 in amino acids: CAWDRDTPNTGELFF. The CDR3 DNA follows: TGTGCCTGGGACCGGGACACCCCGAACACCGGGGAGCTGTTTTTT.

V gene TRBV4-1 combines with J gene TRBJ1-3, with D possibly TRBD1 on 6 matching bases. The CDR3 has 16 amino acids. CDR1 is MGHRA and CDR2 is YSYEKL in the germline V gene. Trimming took 4 bases from V and 0 from J, leaving 13 bases between them. The CDR3 protein is CASSPLTGNSGNTIYF. The CDR3 nucleotides read TGCGCCAGCAGCCCTTTGACAGGCAACTCTGGAAACACCATATATTTT.